Listed below are T cell receptor beta chains from one sample, sequenced in a study of OX40 agonist ivuxolimab in advanced cancers. Using immunoSEQ multiplex PCR, the repertoire was profiled, and TCRdb retains in-frame clones only, with some absent. The data hold tens of thousands of clones, with roughly nine tenths observed a single time. Sequencing was performed on CD4+ or CD8+ T cells sorted from blood, taken in a trial of the OX40 agonist ivuxolimab. Source of these receptors: an adult with an advanced solid tumor such as melanoma, head and neck, liver or kidney cancer. Both conserved end residues are part of each CDR3. A D gene is named only where the DNA matches it firmly. Clone size is not always given. Where it is, it says once, few, many or a class for expanded clones.

.	TRBV7-9	.	TRBJ1-1	TGTGCCAGCAGCTTAGAAGTCACTGAAGCTTTCTTT	CASSLEVTEAFF
.	TRBV7-9	.	TRBJ2-5	TGTGCCAGCAGCCCCGGGACTTTAAAAGAGACCCAGTACTTC	CASSPGTLKETQYF
.	TRBV7-9	.	TRBJ2-7	TGTGCCAGCAGCTGGGGGGCTCCTACCTACGAGCAGTACTTC	CASSWGAPTYEQYF
TRBD1	TRBV5-4	.	TRBJ1-2	TGTGCCAGCAGCCAGGACAGGGGGCTAGGTGGCTACACCTTC	CASSQDRGLGGYTF
TRBD1	TRBV9	once	TRBJ1-1	TGTGCCAGCAGCGTAGCGACAGGGGGCGTAGGTACTGAAGCTTTCTTT	CASSVATGGVGTEAFF
TRBD2	TRBV4-1	.	TRBJ2-3	TGCGCCAGCAGCCCTATAGCGGGAGGAGCCGGCACAGATACGCAGTATTTT	CASSPIAGGAGTDTQYF
.	TRBV27	.	TRBJ1-4	TGTGCCAGCAGTTTACAACAGGTCAAAGCTACTAATGAAAAACTGTTTTTT	CASSLQQVKATNEKLFF
.	TRBV11-2	.	TRBJ2-2	TGTGCCAGCAGCTTACTTATCACCGGGGAGCTGTTTTTT	CASSLLITGELFF
TRBD2	TRBV4-1	.	TRBJ2-3	TGCGCCAGCAGCCAAGTGACTAGCGTAAGCACAGATACGCAGTATTTT	CASSQVTSVSTDTQYF
TRBD1	TRBV5-1	.	TRBJ1-1	TGCGCCAGCAGCTGGGGGACAGGTTCTGAAGCTTTCTTT	CASSWGTGSEAFF
.	TRBV9	.	TRBJ2-3	TGTGCCAGCAGCATCGGGGGTACAGATACGCAGTATTTT	CASSIGGTDTQYF
TRBD2	TRBV29-1	.	TRBJ2-1	TGCAGCGTTGCCGCGGGAGAGGATGGTGAGCAGTTCTTC	CSVAAGEDGEQFF
.	TRBV14	.	TRBJ1-2	TGTGCCAGCGCCGCGGGCCATTTCCCCCAGGAGGGCTACACCTTC	CASAAGHFPQEGYTF
.	TRBV9	.	TRBJ2-1	TGTGCCAGCAGCTCCGGGGCCGGGCATTCCTTGGACAATGAGCAGTTCTTC	CASSSGAGHSLDNEQFF
.	TRBV15	.	TRBJ2-3	TGTGCCACCAGCAGCAGCGCAGATACGCAGTATTTT	CATSSSADTQYF
TRBD2	TRBV27	.	TRBJ2-7	TGTGCCAGCAGTTTAGGTAGCGGGAGCTACGAGCAGTACTTC	CASSLGSGSYEQYF
TRBD1	TRBV2	.	TRBJ1-5	TGTGCCAGCAGTGAACTGGGGACAGGGGAGGGCAATCAGCCCCAGCATTTT	CASSELGTGEGNQPQHF
.	TRBV6-6	.	TRBJ1-3	TGTGCCAGCAGTTACAGGGACTCTGGAAACACCATATATTTT	CASSYRDSGNTIYF
.	TRBV11-2	.	TRBJ1-3	TGTGCCAGCAGCTTTGGGGGCTCTGGAAACACCATATATTTT	CASSFGGSGNTIYF
TRBD2	TRBV2	.	TRBJ2-3	TGTGCCAGCAGTGAGCCAGCGGGGGGACCTTTTGTCACAGATACGCAGTATTTT	CASSEPAGGPFVTDTQYF
.	TRBV9	.	TRBJ2-3	TGTGCCAGCAGCGTACCTCGGGGAGGGGGGCTGGATACGCAGTATTTT	CASSVPRGGGLDTQYF
.	TRBV7-2	.	TRBJ2-3	TGTGCCAGCACCCTGGGGGGCGGGATTATTGCAGATACGCAGTATTTT	CASTLGGGIIADTQYF
.	TRBV7-9	few	TRBJ2-1	TGTGCCAGCATCCCCCTGGAGGTGAGGGAGCTCTCCTACAATGAGCAGTTCTTC	CASIPLEVRELSYNEQFF
TRBD1	TRBV29-1	.	TRBJ1-1	TGCAGCGTCCCCATGACAGGGGGCATGGACACTGAAGCTTTCTTT	CSVPMTGGMDTEAFF
.	TRBV28	.	TRBJ2-7	TGTGCCAGCAGCTACCTAGGACCGGGTGGGGAGCAGTACTTC	CASSYLGPGGEQYF
.	TRBV4-3	once	TRBJ2-7	TGCGCCAGCAGCCAATTAAGGGAGCCTACGAACGAGCAGTACTTC	CASSQLREPTNEQYF
.	TRBV9	.	TRBJ2-2	TGTGCCAGCAGCGTAGGAGGGAACACCGGGGAGCTGTTTTTT	CASSVGGNTGELFF
.	TRBV5-4	.	TRBJ2-2	TGTGCCAGCAGCCGAGAAAGCGGGGAGCTGTTTTTT	CASSRESGELFF
.	TRBV9	.	TRBJ2-2	TGTGCCAGCAGCGTAGGGGACACCGGGGAGCTGTTTTTT	CASSVGDTGELFF
TRBD1	TRBV28	.	TRBJ2-7	TGTGCCAGCAGACCAACTCCGGACAGGGGAGGGGAGCAGTACTTC	CASRPTPDRGGEQYF
TRBD1	TRBV7-9	.	TRBJ1-1	TGTGCCAGCAGCGAACTACAGGGGGCGCACACTGAAGCTTTCTTT	CASSELQGAHTEAFF
TRBD1	TRBV7-6	.	TRBJ1-1	TGTGCCAGCAGCTCCCTAGACAGGGACACTGAAGCTTTCTTT	CASSSLDRDTEAFF
.	TRBV5-1	.	TRBJ2-1	TGCGCCAGCAGCTGGGGAAATGAGCAGTTCTTC	CASSWGNEQFF
TRBD1	TRBV7-9	.	TRBJ1-3	TGTGCCAGCAGCCAAACACAGGGGGATGGAAACACCATATATTTT	CASSQTQGDGNTIYF
.	TRBV28	.	TRBJ2-3	TGTGCCAGCTCCAAGGCCGGAAATAGCCGAGATACGCAGTATTTT	CASSKAGNSRDTQYF
TRBD1	TRBV6-1	.	TRBJ1-6	TGTGCCAGCAGTGGGGACAGCTCCTATAATTCACCCCTCCACTTT	CASSGDSSYNSPLHF
.	TRBV29-1	.	TRBJ1-4	TGCAGCGCGGGTGGGACTAATGAAAAACTGTTTTTT	CSAGGTNEKLFF
TRBD1	TRBV29-1	.	TRBJ2-2	TGCAGCGTTGCGGGTGTCCCGGGACAGGGTTTAGGGAACACCGGGGAGCTGTTTTTT	CSVAGVPGQGLGNTGELFF
.	TRBV6-5	.	TRBJ1-1	TGTGCCAGCAGTTTAACGCTCAGGGGTGCGAACACTGAAGCTTTCTTT	CASSLTLRGANTEAFF
.	TRBV27	.	TRBJ1-2	TGTGCCAGCAGAGGGGAAACGACCCGGGGATACTATGGCTACACCTTC	CASRGETTRGYYGYTF
.	TRBV19	.	TRBJ1-1	TGTGCCAGTAGTTATACCTTGAACACTGAAGCTTTCTTT	CASSYTLNTEAFF
TRBD1	TRBV28	.	TRBJ1-2	TGTGCCAGCAGTGGAACAGGGGATCGGGGTAGTGGCTACACCTTC	CASSGTGDRGSGYTF
.	TRBV6-5	.	TRBJ1-5	TGTGCCAGCAGTTCTGGACAGAACAATCAGCCCCAGCATTTT	CASSSGQNNQPQHF
TRBD2	TRBV4-3	.	TRBJ2-3	TGCGCCAGCAGCCGAGAAGTAGCGGGAGGGGCAGATACGCAGTATTTT	CASSREVAGGADTQYF
TRBD2	TRBV9	once	TRBJ2-1	TGTGCCAGCAGCGTCTCCCGACTAGCGGGGGGGCAAAGCAATGAGCAGTTCTTC	CASSVSRLAGGQSNEQFF
.	TRBV7-9	.	TRBJ2-7	TGTGCCAGCAGCTTTTCAGACTACGAGCAGTACTTC	CASSFSDYEQYF
TRBD1	TRBV28	.	TRBJ2-3	TGTGCCAGCAGCCTGGGACAGGTTAGCACAGATACGCAGTATTTT	CASSLGQVSTDTQYF
.	TRBV13	once	TRBJ1-4	TGTGCCAGCAGCACTAAGGGGGTGGGAGGTGAAAAACTGTTTTTT	CASSTKGVGGEKLFF
.	TRBV5-1	.	TRBJ1-1	TGCGCCAGCAGTCCCCGCGACCGGACGTTTGAAGCTTTCTTT	CASSPRDRTFEAFF
TRBD2	TRBV6-4	.	TRBJ2-1	TGTGCCAGCAGTGTACTAGCGGGAGGGGGCAATGAGCAGTTCTTC	CASSVLAGGGNEQFF
TRBD2	TRBV2	.	TRBJ2-1	TGTGCCAGCATGGAAGGGACTAGCGGGGTCAATGAGCAGTTCTTC	CASMEGTSGVNEQFF